What follows are 13 T cell receptor beta chains derived from one specimen sequenced in a study of tumor-infiltrating lymphocytes in oesophageal squamous cell carcinoma listed by TCRdb under 2016. The library was built by means of PCR. Sequencing took place on an Illumina HiSeq 2000. TCRdb reprocessing: public reads trimmed at Q25 with fastp, clones called with MiXCR, in-frame beta chains kept. Rows with one shared CDR3 protein collapse into an entry with the most common genes and DNA. A total of some 15,000 distinct CDR3 sequences appear in this sample, roughly half of them only once. Clones ranked in the top ten supply approximately 46% of the sample. The sequenced sample consisted of blood. The receptors shown here come from a male donor with esophageal squamous cell carcinoma.

The V call is TRBV6-5, the J call TRBJ2-1; D is uncertain. V was pared by 6 bases and J by 0 bases, with 9 bases between. Per the germline V gene, CDR1 is MNHEY and CDR2 is SVGAGI. This CDR3 is 14 amino acids long. This chain's CDR3 is CASSPLNSYNEQFF. DNA of the CDR3: TGTGCCAGCAGCCCCCTCAACTCCTACAATGAGCAGTTCTTC.

The sample holds many counts of this clonotype. The chain joins TRBV19 to TRBJ2-7; D might be TRBD1 (5 bases). From germline, CDR1 is LNHDA and CDR2 SQIVND (reference sequence). The ends were cut back, 6 bases at V and 3 bases at J, with 18 bases in the middle. There are 15 residues in the CDR3. The CDR3 spells CASSHRTQGIYEQYF. The CDR3 DNA reads as TGTGCCAGTAGCCATCGGACCCAGGGAATCTACGAGCAGTACTTC.

In this sample, this clonotype turned up a few times. The chain is built from TRBV7-9 and TRBJ2-1, with D uncertain. Trimming took off 6 bases at V and 6 bases at J, with 21 bases between the two ends. The CDR3 covers 16 residues. The germline gives CDR1 SEHNR, CDR2 FQNEAQ (reference sequence). This chain's CDR3 is CASRPAAGPARNEQFF. CDR3 DNA: TGTGCCAGCAGACCTGCCGCCGGGCCCGCACGCAATGAGCAGTTCTTC.

This chain uses TRBV11-1 with TRBJ2-7, with 8 positions matching TRBD2. The trim removed 6 bases at V and 2 bases at J, leaving 3 bases unmatched. In germline, CDR1 is SGHAT, CDR2 FQDESV (reference sequence). This CDR3 spans 13 amino acids. CDR3 loop: CASSRTSTYEQYF. The DNA of the CDR3 is TGTGCCAGCAGTCGGACTAGCACCTACGAGCAGTACTTC. Combining the CDR3 with reference TRBV11-1 and TRBJ2-7 gives the whole variable domain EAEVAQSPRYKITEKSQAVAFWCDPISGHATLYWYRQILGQGPELLVQFQDESVVDDSQLPKDRFSAERLKGVDSTLKIQPAELGDSAMYLCASSRTSTYEQYFGPGTRLTVT.

The chain couples TRBV6-8 to TRBJ2-4; tentatively, D is TRBD1 or TRBD2 (5 bases each). The DNA end is more similar to TRBJ2-7, so the J call may be wrong. Germline V gives CDR1 MNHGY, CDR2 SAAAGT. The CDR3 runs 19 residues. This CDR3 is CASSYWTGTAHKPSYEQYF. The DNA of the CDR3 is TGTGCCAGCAGTTACTGGACCGGGACCGCGCATAAACCTTCCTACGAGCAGTACTTC.

The chain links TRBV7-9 to TRBJ2-5, with TRBD2 matching over 7 bases. The assigned J gene may be wrong: the sequence end matches TRBJ2-1 better. The CDR3 is 14 residues long. Per the germline V gene, CDR1 is SEHNR and CDR2 is FQNEAQ (reference sequence). This chain's CDR3 is CASSLNGGTDEQFF. CDR3 DNA sequence: TGTGCCAGCAGCTTAAACGGGGGGACCGATGAGCAGTTCTTC.

Many counts were recorded for this clonotype. J is TRBJ2-1 and V is TRBV7-9, with 7 bases that match TRBD2. TRBJ2-7 explains the end of the DNA better; the J call may be wrong. Germline CDR1 is SEHNR and CDR2 is FQNEAQ (reference sequence). This CDR3 has 19 amino acids. The CDR3 DNA reads TGTGCCAGCAACCCTCAGGACGGGAGGTCTAGCGGCTCCTACAATGAGCAGTACTTC. Its translation is CASNPQDGRSSGSYNEQYF.

The chain employs TRBV6-2 or TRBV6-3 and TRBJ2-5, with 8 bases identical to TRBD2. This CDR3 spans 14 amino acids. From germline, CDR1 is MNHEY and CDR2 SVGEGT. V dropped 3 bases and J dropped 5; count of bases not matched to a gene: 5. CDR3: CASSYQAGAETQYF. In nucleotides, the CDR3 is TGTGCCAGCAGTTATCAAGCGGGAGCCGAGACCCAGTACTTC.

This sequence joins TRBV7-9 and TRBJ2-7, with 7 bases aligning to TRBD1. Germline CDR1 is SEHNR and CDR2 is FQNEAQ (reference sequence). This CDR3 comprises 15 residues. With V trimmed by 5 bases and J by 3 bases, 10 bases remained unmatched. As DNA, the CDR3 is TGTGCCAGCAGCAGTTTTCACCGGGACAGCTACGAGCAGTACTTC. Translating gives CASSSFHRDSYEQYF.

This clonotype was detected ten times or more. This sequence joins TRBV27 and TRBJ2-1; 7 positions match TRBD1. The CDR3 length is 14 residues. The V gene end was trimmed by 3 bases and the J gene end by 7 bases; junction bases not matched to a gene: 6. Germline V gene data show CDR1 as MNHEY and CDR2 as SMNVEV (reference sequence). The CDR3 DNA is TGTGCCAGCAGTTTCTACAGGGGATGGAATGAGCAGTTCTTC. Translated: CASSFYRGWNEQFF.

The J gene is TRBJ1-1, the V gene TRBV7-2; D is unresolved. This CDR3 is built from 14 residues. V shed 6 bases and J shed 5 bases, with 16 bases lying between them. The germline CDR1 and CDR2 sequences are SGHTA and FQGNSA. In DNA, the CDR3 is TGTGCCAGCAGGACCGGGAACTGGGAAACTGAAGCTTTCTTT. Translating gives CASRTGNWETEAFF. The variable domain in full, completed from reference TRBV7-2 and TRBJ1-1, reads GAGVSQSPSNKVTEKGKDVELRCDPISGHTALYWYRQSLGQGLEFLIYFQGNSAPDKSGLPSDRFSAERTGGSVSTLTIQRTQQEDSAVYLCASRTGNWETEAFFGQGTRLTVV.

This sequence joins TRBV7-6 and TRBJ2-3, with a possible D match to TRBD2 (5 bases). The V end lost 5 bases, the J end lost 14 bases, and 17 bases lay between the germline ends. Per the germline V gene, CDR1 is SGHVS and CDR2 is FNYEAQ. CDR3 length: 12 residues. CDR3 protein: CASSINTGELYF. In nucleotides, the CDR3 is TGTGCCAGCAGCATTAACACCGGGGAGCTGTATTTT.

By share, this clonotype ranks as medium-sized (0.01 to 0.1%). V usage is TRBV6-1 and J usage is TRBJ2-3; TRBD2 aligns across 10 bases. Germline values: CDR1 MNHNS, CDR2 SASEGT. V gave up 3 bases and J gave up 5 bases; unmatched junction bases: 5. This CDR3 spans 15 amino acids. The CDR3: CASSEEAGGVDTQYF. The DNA of the CDR3 is TGTGCCAGCAGTGAGGAAGCGGGAGGGGTAGATACGCAGTATTTT.